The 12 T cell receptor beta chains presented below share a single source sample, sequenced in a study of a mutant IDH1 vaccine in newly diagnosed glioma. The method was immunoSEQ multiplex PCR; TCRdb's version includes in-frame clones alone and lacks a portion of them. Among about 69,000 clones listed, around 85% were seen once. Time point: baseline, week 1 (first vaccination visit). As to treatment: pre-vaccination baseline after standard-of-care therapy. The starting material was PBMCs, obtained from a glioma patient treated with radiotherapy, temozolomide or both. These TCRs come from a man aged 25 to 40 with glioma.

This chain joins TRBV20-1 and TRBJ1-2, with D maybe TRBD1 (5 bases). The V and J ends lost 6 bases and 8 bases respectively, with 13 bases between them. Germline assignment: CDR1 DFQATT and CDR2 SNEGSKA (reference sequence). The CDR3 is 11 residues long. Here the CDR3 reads CSASPDRGYTF. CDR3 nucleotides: TGCAGTGCCTCCCCCGACAGAGGCTACACCTTC.

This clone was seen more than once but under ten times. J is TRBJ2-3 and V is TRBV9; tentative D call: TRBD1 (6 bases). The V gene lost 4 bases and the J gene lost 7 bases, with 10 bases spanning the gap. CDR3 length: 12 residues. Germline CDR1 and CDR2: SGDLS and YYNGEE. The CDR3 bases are TGTGCCAGCAGCCCAGGGGAGAATACGCAGTATTTT. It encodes CASSPGENTQYF.

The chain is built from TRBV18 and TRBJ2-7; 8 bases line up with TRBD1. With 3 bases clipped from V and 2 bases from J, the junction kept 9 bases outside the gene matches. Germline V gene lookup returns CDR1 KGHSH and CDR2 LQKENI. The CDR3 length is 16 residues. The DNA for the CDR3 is TGTGCCAGCTCACCGTCCGGGACAGGAATCCCCTACGAGCAGTACTTC. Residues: CASSPSGTGIPYEQYF. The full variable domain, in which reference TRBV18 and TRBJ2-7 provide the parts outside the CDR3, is NAGVMQNPRHLVRRRGQEARLRCSPMKGHSHVYWYRQLPEEGLKFMVYLQKENIIDESGMPKERFSAEFPKEGPSILRIQQVVRGDSAAYFCASSPSGTGIPYEQYFGPGTRLTVT.

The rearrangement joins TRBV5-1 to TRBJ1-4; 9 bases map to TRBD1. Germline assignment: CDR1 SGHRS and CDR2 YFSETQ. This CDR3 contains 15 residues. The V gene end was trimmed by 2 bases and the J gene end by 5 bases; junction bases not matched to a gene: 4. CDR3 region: CASSFDRGKNEKLFF. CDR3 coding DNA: TGCGCCAGCAGCTTCGACAGGGGGAAGAATGAAAAACTGTTTTTT.

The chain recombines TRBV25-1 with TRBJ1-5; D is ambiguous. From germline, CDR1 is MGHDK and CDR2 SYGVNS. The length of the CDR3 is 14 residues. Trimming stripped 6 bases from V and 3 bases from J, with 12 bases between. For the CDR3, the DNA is TGTGCCAGCAGCCAGACGGGGATCAATCAGCCCCAGCATTTT. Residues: CASSQTGINQPQHF. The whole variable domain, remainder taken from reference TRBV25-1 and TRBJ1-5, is EADIYQTPRYLVIGTGKKITLECSQTMGHDKMYWYQQDPGMELHLIHYSYGVNSTEKGDLSSESTVSRIRTEHFPLTLESARPSHTSQYLCASSQTGINQPQHFGDGTRLSIL.

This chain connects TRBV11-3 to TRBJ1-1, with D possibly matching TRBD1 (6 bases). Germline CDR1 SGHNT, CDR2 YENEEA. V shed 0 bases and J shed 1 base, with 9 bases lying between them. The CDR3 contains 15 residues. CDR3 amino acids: CASSLDGTRNTEAFF. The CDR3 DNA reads TGTGCCAGCAGCTTAGATGGGACAAGGAACACTGAAGCTTTCTTT.

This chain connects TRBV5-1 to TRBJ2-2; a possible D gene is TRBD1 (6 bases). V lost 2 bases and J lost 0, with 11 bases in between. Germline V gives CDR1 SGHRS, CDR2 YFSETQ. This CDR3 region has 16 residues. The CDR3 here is CASSFTGTTNTGELFF. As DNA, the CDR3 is TGCGCCAGCAGCTTTACCGGGACAACGAACACCGGGGAGCTGTTTTTT.

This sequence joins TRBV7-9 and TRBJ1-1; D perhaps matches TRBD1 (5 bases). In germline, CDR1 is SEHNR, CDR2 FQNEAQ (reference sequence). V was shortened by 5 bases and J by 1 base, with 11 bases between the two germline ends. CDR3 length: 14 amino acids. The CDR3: CASSLLGANTEAFF. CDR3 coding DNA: TGTGCCAGCAGCCTCCTAGGGGCGAACACTGAAGCTTTCTTT.

CDR3 amino acids: CASSIGSGNIQYF. CDR3 bases: TGTGCCAGCTCCATAGGGTCGGGGAACATTCAGTACTTC. V usage is TRBV6-5 and J usage is TRBJ2-4, with TRBD2 as a possible D gene (5 bases). This CDR3 contains 13 residues. Germline V gene lookup returns CDR1 MNHEY and CDR2 SVGAGI. Deletions cut 8 bases from V and 7 bases from J, with 15 bases between.

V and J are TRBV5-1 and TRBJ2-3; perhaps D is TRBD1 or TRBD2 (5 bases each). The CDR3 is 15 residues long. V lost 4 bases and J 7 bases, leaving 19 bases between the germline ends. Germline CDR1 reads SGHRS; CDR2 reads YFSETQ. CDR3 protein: CASSALGRTVNTQYF. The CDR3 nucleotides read TGCGCCAGCAGCGCACTGGGACGGACCGTGAATACGCAGTATTTT.

The CDR3 spells CATSRGGGSVSYNEQFF. DNA of the CDR3: TGTGCCACCAGCAGAGGGGGGGGGTCGGTGTCCTACAATGAGCAGTTCTTC. The chain recombines TRBV15 with TRBJ2-1; 7 bases are a match to TRBD2. The germline V gene has CDR1 LNHNV and CDR2 YYDKDF (reference sequence). The CDR3 runs 17 residues. Unmatched junction bases numbered 7, after V lost 1 base and J lost 1 base.

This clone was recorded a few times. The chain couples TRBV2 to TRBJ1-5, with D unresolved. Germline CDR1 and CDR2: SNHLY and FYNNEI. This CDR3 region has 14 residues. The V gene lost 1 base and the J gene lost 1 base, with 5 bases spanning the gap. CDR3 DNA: TGTGCCAGCAGTGAAGTTTCAAGCAATCAGCCCCAGCATTTT. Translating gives CASSEVSSNQPQHF.